One and the same sample provided the 14 T cell receptor beta chains below, sequenced in a study of blood T cells in healthy people across ages. Next came a second PCR, run for about 6 to 12 cycles, which used a sample-barcoded 5' primer along with a J-beta primer mix. Each CDR3 protein is one row after TCRdb ran MiXCR on the 5' RACE reads. The table shows a few hundred thousand distinct CDR3 sequences, with approximately 47% occurring only once. Sample: blood. These receptors were obtained from a man aged 55 to 70 in good health.

V is TRBV5-1 and J is TRBJ1-1; the match to TRBD1 covers 9 bases. The ends lost 4 bases at V and 2 bases at J; junction bases unmatched: 6. The CDR3 length is 15 residues. Germline CDR1 SGHRS, CDR2 YFSETQ. The DNA of the CDR3 is TGCGCCAGCAGCCGGACAGGGGACTCTAACACTGAAGCTTTCTTT. It codes for CASSRTGDSNTEAFF.

The J gene is TRBJ2-1, the V gene TRBV20-1; TRBD2 agrees at 7 bases. CDR1 and CDR2 from the germline V gene are DFQATT and SNEGSKA (reference sequence). The V and J ends lost 0 bases and 8 bases, in that order; junction bases with no gene match: 7. This CDR3 contains 14 residues. The CDR3 loop is CSAREVGGSDEQFF. The CDR3 DNA sequence: TGCAGTGCTAGAGAGGTCGGGGGGAGCGATGAGCAGTTCTTC.

This clonotype turned up a few times. One end of the junction fails to match germline, which may point to a read error. The chain uses TRBV6-2 or TRBV6-3 and TRBJ1-5; 7 bases agree with TRBD1. Germline lookup yields CDR1 MNHEY and CDR2 SVGEGT. This CDR3 contains 16 residues. The CDR3 coding sequence is TGTGCCTGCAGTCTTAACAGGGGCCTGGGCAAGCAGCCCCAGCATTTT. This translates into CACSLNRGLGKQPQHF.

V and J are TRBV4-3 and TRBJ2-1; 7 positions agree with TRBD1. The CDR3 consists of 19 residues. Germline CDR1 and CDR2: LGHNA and YSLEER. Trimming took 1 base from V and 0 from J; bases not matched to a gene: 12. CDR3 protein: CASSQAYKQGRSSYNEQFF. In DNA form, the CDR3 reads TGCGCCAGCAGCCAAGCGTATAAACAGGGGCGAAGCTCCTACAATGAGCAGTTCTTC.

The rearrangement joins TRBV29-1 to TRBJ2-3; 7 bases line up with TRBD1. CDR3 length equals 14 residues. Germline assignment: CDR1 SQVTM and CDR2 ANQGSEA. The ends lost 5 bases at V and 4 bases at J; junction bases unmatched: 9. The CDR3 nucleotides read TGCAGCGTTCCTAACCTCGGACAGGCAGATACGCAGTATTTT. Protein: CSVPNLGQADTQYF.

This chain connects TRBV20-1 to TRBJ2-3, with 13 positions matching TRBD2. V lost 1 base and J lost 0; bases outside the gene matches: 10. The V gene's germline CDR1 is DFQATT and CDR2 SNEGSKA (reference sequence). The CDR3 covers 19 residues. The CDR3 nucleotides are TGCAGTGCTAGAGTCCAACCCGGGACTAGCGGGACTAGCACAGATACGCAGTATTTT. It translates to CSARVQPGTSGTSTDTQYF.

This clonotype was counted between two and nine times. V gene TRBV11-2 combines with J gene TRBJ1-2, with 10 bases that match TRBD1. The CDR3 is 15 residues long. CDR1 is SGHAT and CDR2 is FQNNGV in the germline V gene. The V segment lost 5 bases and the J segment 3 bases; nucleotides outside the gene matches: 6. The CDR3 loop is CASSADGTGDYGYTF. The CDR3, as DNA: TGTGCCAGCAGCGCAGACGGGACAGGGGACTATGGCTACACCTTC.

The V and J genes are TRBV2 and TRBJ2-5; D is possibly TRBD1 (7 bases). The better agreement between TRBJ2-7 and the DNA end casts doubt on the J call. The CDR3 has 17 amino acids. The germline CDR1 and CDR2 sequences are SNHLY and FYNNEI. The chain's CDR3 is CASSEPPGRTGGSEQYF. For the CDR3, the DNA is TGTGCCAGCAGTGAGCCCCCTGGTCGGACAGGAGGGTCCGAGCAGTACTTC.

V usage is TRBV7-2 and J usage is TRBJ2-1; D tentatively fits TRBD1 or TRBD2 (6 bases each). This CDR3 has 15 residues. Germline CDR1 is SGHTA and CDR2 is FQGNSA. Deletions cut 1 base from V and 5 bases from J, with 12 bases between. The chain's CDR3 is CASSLVGGGHNEQFF. CDR3 in DNA: TGTGCCAGCAGCTTAGTGGGGGGCGGCCACAATGAGCAGTTCTTC.

The rearrangement uses TRBV6-2 or TRBV6-3 and TRBJ1-2; 7 bases match TRBD1. This CDR3 spans 13 amino acids. The ends lost 8 bases at V and 2 bases at J; junction bases unmatched: 5. Germline CDR1 MNHEY, CDR2 SVGEGT. CDR3 DNA sequence: TGTGCCAGCCTGGGCAGGGGGAACTATGGCTACACCTTC. Amino acid sequence: CASLGRGNYGYTF.

The rearrangement links TRBV11-2 to TRBJ2-5, with TRBD2 matching over 10 bases. With V trimmed by 0 bases and J by 7 bases, 8 bases remained unmatched. The CDR3 totals 16 residues. Per the germline V gene, CDR1 is SGHAT and CDR2 is FQNNGV. The CDR3 DNA follows: TGTGCCAGCAGCTTAGATCGCCAGCGGGGGGGCTCGACCCAGTACTTC. Amino acid sequence: CASSLDRQRGGSTQYF.

This clonotype came up a few times. V usage is TRBV20-1 and J usage is TRBJ1-6; D may be TRBD1 (5 bases). There are 15 residues in the CDR3. V was trimmed by 3 bases and J by 0 bases, leaving 9 bases between them. Germline-derived CDR1 and CDR2 are DFQATT and SNEGSKA (reference sequence). CDR3 sequence: CSARTESSYNSPLHF. The DNA for the CDR3 is TGCAGTGCTAGGACAGAGTCCTCCTATAATTCACCCCTCCACTTT.

This rearrangement joins TRBV29-1 to TRBJ2-4; 8 bases line up with TRBD1. The trim removed 8 bases at V and 7 bases at J, leaving 10 bases unmatched. The CDR3 contains 13 residues. The germline CDR1 and CDR2 sequences are SQVTM and ANQGSEA. The CDR3 nucleotides read TGCAGCTGCCGGGCAGGGGGCGGGAACATTCAGTACTTC. This sequence encodes CSCRAGGGNIQYF. Based on the CDR3 plus reference TRBV29-1 and TRBJ2-4, the full variable domain is SAVISQKPSRDICQRGTSLTIQCQVDSQVTMMFWYRQQPGQSLTLIATANQGSEATYESGFVIDKFPISRPNLTFSTLTVSNMSPEDSSIYLCSCRAGGGNIQYFGAGTRLSVL.

The chain uses TRBV27 and TRBJ2-5; D perhaps matches TRBD1 (5 bases). The CDR3 totals 13 residues. Between the trimmed V and J ends, which lost 2 bases and 5 bases, there was a span of 9 bases. Looked up from germline, CDR1 is MNHEY and CDR2 is SMNVEV (reference sequence). The CDR3 region is CASSLMPGETQYF. CDR3 DNA: TGTGCCAGCAGTTTAATGCCAGGGGAGACCCAGTACTTC.